The 25 T cell receptor beta chains listed next were all sequenced from one sample in a study of response to subunit inactivated influenza vaccine. TCRdb re-derived calls from the RT-PCR reads in MiXCR, one entry per CDR3 protein. The sample contains a few hundred thousand distinct CDR3 sequences, 21% of which appear only once. The sequencing here drew on PBMCs from blood, taken roughly 20 months after vaccination. The receptors stem from a man between 50 and 75 years old who received an inactivated influenza vaccine.

This clonotype has more than one count but fewer than ten. This chain joins TRBV30 and TRBJ2-2, with D perhaps TRBD1 (5 bases). V lost 3 bases, J lost 6 bases, and 8 bases lay in between. Per the germline V gene, CDR1 is GTSNPN and CDR2 is SVGIG (reference sequence). CDR3 size: 12 residues. The CDR3 is CAWRKGPGELFF. The CDR3 bases are TGTGCCTGGAGAAAGGGGCCCGGGGAGCTGTTTTTT.

This clonotype was observed a handful of times. This chain links TRBV28 with TRBJ1-1, with D perhaps matching TRBD1 (6 bases). The CDR3 spans 13 residues. Trimming removed 6 bases from V and 5 bases from J, with 13 bases in between. Germline values: CDR1 MDHEN, CDR2 SYDVKM. The CDR3 region is CASRVDRITEAFF. The CDR3 DNA sequence: TGTGCCAGCAGGGTGGACAGAATAACTGAAGCTTTCTTT.

The genes are TRBV3-1 and TRBJ1-1, with unresolved D. V was clipped by 3 bases and J by 1 base, with 9 bases between them. The germline V gene has CDR1 LGHDT and CDR2 YNNKEL (reference sequence). CDR3 length: 14 residues. CDR3 in amino acids: CASSQNARNTEAFF. CDR3 nucleotide sequence: TGTGCCAGCAGCCAGAATGCGAGGAACACTGAAGCTTTCTTT.

This clonotype was seen a few times. This chain links TRBV14 with TRBJ2-2; no clear D. V lost 4 bases and J lost 1, with 13 bases in between. The V gene's germline CDR1 is SGHDN and CDR2 FVKESK. CDR3 length: 16 residues. In DNA, the CDR3 is TGTGCCAGCAGCCCCCGAACGGGTTTGAACACCGGGGAGCTGTTTTTT. Protein: CASSPRTGLNTGELFF.

A few counts support this clonotype. The chain uses TRBV7-2 and TRBJ1-3; the D is unclear. The germline gives CDR1 SGHTA, CDR2 FQGNSA. This CDR3 is 16 amino acids long. The V and J ends lost 1 base and 6 bases respectively, with 16 bases between them. CDR3 coding DNA: TGTGCCAGCAGCTTAGTGAGAGACCTGGGTGTAAACACCATATATTTT. As protein: CASSLVRDLGVNTIYF.

The chain combines TRBV28 with TRBJ2-7, with 10 bases identical to TRBD2. The CDR3 consists of 19 residues. Germline V gene lookup returns CDR1 MDHEN and CDR2 SYDVKM. Losses at the gene ends were 5 bases for V and 5 bases for J; bases not matched to a gene: 21. The CDR3 DNA reads TGTGCCAGCAGTCCCGCAAGGGCCAGCGGGGGGGCCTTGGAGCACGAGCAGTACTTC. This codes for CASSPARASGGALEHEQYF.

This clonotype has more than one count but fewer than ten. The chain carries TRBV29-1 and TRBJ2-7; no reliable D call. The length of the CDR3 is 13 residues. Per the germline V gene, CDR1 is SQVTM and CDR2 is ANQGSEA. Trimming removed 6 bases at V and 6 bases at J, with 18 bases between. This CDR3 is CSVELTRIGEQYF. The CDR3 bases are TGCAGCGTGGAACTTACCAGGATCGGCGAGCAGTACTTC.

This clonotype was detected ten times or more. The chain couples TRBV14 to TRBJ2-3, with a weak D call TRBD1 (5 bases). The V end was cut by 4 bases, the J end by 0 bases, with 11 bases between. CDR3 length equals 15 residues. In germline, CDR1 is SGHDN, CDR2 FVKESK. Written as DNA, the CDR3 is TGTGCCAGCAGCCGACAGTTGGCTAGCACAGATACGCAGTATTTT. Amino acids: CASSRQLASTDTQYF.

This clonotype was recorded a few times. Mismatch with germline at one junction end may stem from a read error. The chain carries TRBV15 and TRBJ2-7, with TRBD1 matching over 7 bases. Per germline, CDR1 LNHNV and CDR2 YYDKDF (reference sequence). The CDR3 loop spans 13 amino acids. CDR3 bases: TGTGCCACCAGCAGAGATCTAATCGGGACAGTGGACTTC. Residues: CATSRDLIGTVDF. The whole variable domain, filled in from reference TRBV15 and TRBJ2-7, reads DAMVIQNPRYQVTQFGKPVTLSCSQTLNHNVMYWYQQKSSQAPKLLFHYYDKDFNNEADTPDNFQSRRPNTSFCFLDIRSPGLGDTAMYLCATSRDLIGTVDFGPGTRLTVT.

V is TRBV2 and J is TRBJ2-3; the D is unclear. CDR1 is SNHLY and CDR2 is FYNNEI in the germline V gene. This CDR3 is built from 12 residues. V gave up 6 bases and J gave up 5 bases, with 9 bases separating them. CDR3 coding DNA: TGTGCCAGCAGGGCAGTAGGAGATACGCAGTATTTT. It is translated as CASRAVGDTQYF.

On this clonotype: Given the absence of the conserved phenylalanine or tryptophan at the CDR3 end, a read error is likely. The chain combines TRBV20-1 with TRBJ1-5; 10 bases fit TRBD1. The V and J ends lost 4 bases and 4 bases, in that order; junction bases with no gene match: 10. This CDR3 is 16 amino acids long. CDR1 and CDR2 (germline): DFQATT, SNEGSKA (reference sequence). CDR3 coding DNA: TGCAGTGCTACTCGACAGGGGGCCGCTATGAATCAGCCCCAGCATTGT. This encodes CSATRQGAAMNQPQHC.

The chain carries TRBV11-1 and TRBJ1-1; 7 positions match TRBD1. The CDR3 is 21 residues long. Looked up from germline, CDR1 is SGHAT and CDR2 is FQDESV (reference sequence). The V and J ends lost 0 bases and 0 bases, in that order; junction bases with no gene match: 19. Written as DNA, the CDR3 is TGTGCCAGCAGCTTAGCCAGTGGGGGATCGGGGACAGCGAGCATGAACACTGAAGCTTTCTTT. It encodes CASSLASGGSGTASMNTEAFF.

This clonotype was recorded many times. The chain has TRBV28 and TRBJ1-1; D remains unclear. Between the trimmed V and J ends, which lost 6 bases and 9 bases, there was a span of 17 bases. CDR1 and CDR2 from the germline V gene are MDHEN and SYDVKM. The CDR3 loop spans 13 amino acids. CDR3 sequence (DNA): TGTGCCAGCAGCAACCACGCGACATCTCAAGCTTTCTTT. Encoded protein: CASSNHATSQAFF.

Ten or more counts support this clonotype. The chain combines TRBV5-1 with TRBJ2-3; 10 bases match TRBD1. The CDR3 has 16 amino acids. Per the germline V gene, CDR1 is SGHRS and CDR2 is YFSETQ. V lost 4 bases to trimming and J lost 3 bases; unmatched junction nucleotides: 8. In DNA form, the CDR3 reads TGCGCCAGCAGCCACGGACAGGGGGGACGGACAGATACGCAGTATTTT. Its protein product is CASSHGQGGRTDTQYF.

The sample holds a few counts of this clonotype. The chain recombines TRBV21-1 with TRBJ1-5; TRBD1 is taken as the D call from the table, unchecked against the DNA. TRBV21-1 is annotated as a pseudogene. The CDR3 has 14 amino acids. CDR3 amino acids: CASSKITGRGPQHF. The CDR3 DNA is TGTGCCAGCTCGAAGATTACGGGGCGGGGGCCCCAGCATTTT.

The V gene is TRBV12-3 or TRBV12-4, the J gene TRBJ1-1, with TRBD1 as a possible D gene (6 bases). This CDR3 has 13 residues. V was pared by 6 bases and J by 3 bases, with 11 bases between. The CDR3 is CASRGTGYTEAFF. The CDR3 bases are TGTGCCAGCAGGGGCACAGGGTACACTGAAGCTTTCTTT.

The J gene is TRBJ2-2, the V gene TRBV5-1; D remains ambiguous. The CDR3 runs to 13 residues. Germline assignment: CDR1 SGHRS and CDR2 YFSETQ. V lost 0 bases and J lost 6, with 6 bases in between. The CDR3 spells CASSLDPSGELFF. The CDR3 DNA sequence: TGCGCCAGCAGCTTGGATCCATCCGGGGAGCTGTTTTTT.

The chain is built from TRBV20-1 and TRBJ1-2; the D gene is possibly TRBD1 (6 bases). V was shortened by 2 bases and J by 4 bases, with 11 bases between the two germline ends. This CDR3 contains 13 residues. CDR1 is DFQATT, CDR2 SNEGSKA, per germline (reference sequence). The CDR3 reads CSARTTDSYGYTF. CDR3 in DNA: TGCAGTGCTAGAACAACGGACAGCTATGGCTACACCTTC.

This clonotype occurred many times. This chain links TRBV13 with TRBJ1-5; TRBD1 matches at 9 bases. CDR1 is PRHDT, CDR2 FYEKMQ, per germline (reference sequence). The V and J ends lost 5 bases and 5 bases, in that order; junction bases with no gene match: 7. The CDR3 covers 15 residues. The CDR3 is CASSNGQGSHQPQHF. CDR3 nucleotides: TGTGCCAGCAGCAATGGACAGGGGAGTCATCAGCCCCAGCATTTT.

The chain couples TRBV12-3 or TRBV12-4 to TRBJ2-7; tentatively, D is TRBD2 (6 bases). Trimming cost V 2 bases and J 5 bases, with 10 bases left between them. This CDR3 has 13 residues. CDR3 nucleotides: TGTGCCAGCAGTTTACGGGGGATCCACGAGCAGTACTTC. This codes for CASSLRGIHEQYF.

The chain combines TRBV5-1 with TRBJ1-4; no definite D call. Trimming removed 1 base at V and 0 bases at J, with 7 bases between. CDR3 length: 15 amino acids. From germline, CDR1 is SGHRS and CDR2 YFSETQ. The CDR3 loop is CASSLKGATNEKLFF. Written as DNA, the CDR3 is TGCGCCAGCAGCTTGAAAGGAGCAACTAATGAAAAACTGTTTTTT.

Ten or more counts support this clonotype. The V call is TRBV7-8, the J call TRBJ2-3, with TRBD2 matching over 9 bases. The trim removed 4 bases at V and 0 bases at J, leaving 5 bases unmatched. This CDR3 has 16 amino acids. Germline-derived CDR1 and CDR2 are SGHVS and FQNEAQ. The DNA for the CDR3 is TGTGCCAGCAGCTCTCCTAGCGGGGTTAGCACAGATACGCAGTATTTT. It encodes CASSSPSGVSTDTQYF.

The chain has TRBV12-3 or TRBV12-4 and TRBJ1-1; D gene unclear. The V end lost 3 bases, the J end lost 4 bases, and 12 bases lay between the germline ends. The CDR3 totals 14 residues. CDR3 loop: CASSFSLVGTEAFF. In DNA form, the CDR3 reads TGTGCCAGCAGTTTCTCTCTCGTAGGCACTGAAGCTTTCTTT.

The V and J genes are TRBV28 and TRBJ2-3; 8 nucleotides line up with TRBD2. The CDR3 spans 17 residues. The ends lost 4 bases at V and 5 bases at J; junction bases unmatched: 14. Germline CDR1 is MDHEN and CDR2 is SYDVKM. The CDR3 sequence is CASSSRTSGKGGDTQYF. The CDR3 coding sequence is TGTGCCAGCAGTTCCCGTACTAGCGGAAAGGGGGGAGATACGCAGTATTTT.

The J gene is TRBJ1-5, the V gene TRBV11-1, with 11 bases fitting TRBD1. The CDR3 has 18 residues. Trimming at V came to 4 bases and at J to 1 base, leaving 9 bases not matched to a gene. The germline gives CDR1 SGHAT, CDR2 FQDESV (reference sequence). CDR3 in DNA: TGTGCCAGCAGCTCCGGGTGGGGACAGGGGGAAAGCAATCAGCCCCAGCATTTT. Translating gives CASSSGWGQGESNQPQHF.